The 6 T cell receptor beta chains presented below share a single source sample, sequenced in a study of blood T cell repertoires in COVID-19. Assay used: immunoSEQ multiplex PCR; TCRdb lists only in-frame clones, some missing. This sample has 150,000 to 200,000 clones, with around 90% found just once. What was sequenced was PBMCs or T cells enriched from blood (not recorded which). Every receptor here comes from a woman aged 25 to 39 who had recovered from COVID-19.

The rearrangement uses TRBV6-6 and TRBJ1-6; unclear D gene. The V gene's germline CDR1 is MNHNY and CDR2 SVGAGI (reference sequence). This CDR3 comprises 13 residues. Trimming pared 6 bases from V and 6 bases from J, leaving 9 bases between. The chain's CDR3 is CASSRESNSPLHF. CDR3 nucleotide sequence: TGTGCCAGCAGCCGGGAGAGTAATTCACCCCTCCACTTT.

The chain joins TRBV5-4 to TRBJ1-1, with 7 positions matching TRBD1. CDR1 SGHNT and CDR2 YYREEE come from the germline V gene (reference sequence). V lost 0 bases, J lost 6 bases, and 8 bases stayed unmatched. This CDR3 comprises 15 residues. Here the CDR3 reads CASSLGQGLLAEAFF. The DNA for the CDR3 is TGTGCCAGCAGCTTGGGACAGGGTTTATTGGCTGAAGCTTTCTTT.

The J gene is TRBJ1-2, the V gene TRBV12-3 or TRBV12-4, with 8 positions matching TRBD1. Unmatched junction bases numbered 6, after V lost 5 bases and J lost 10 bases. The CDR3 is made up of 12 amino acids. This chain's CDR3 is CASSMDRANYTF. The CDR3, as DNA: TGTGCCAGCAGTATGGACAGGGCCAACTACACCTTC.

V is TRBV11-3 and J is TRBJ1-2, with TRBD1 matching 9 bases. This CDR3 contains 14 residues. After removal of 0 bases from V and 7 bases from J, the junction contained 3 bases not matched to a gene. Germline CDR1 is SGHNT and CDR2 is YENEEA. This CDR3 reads CASSLDGQGIGYTF. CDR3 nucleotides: TGTGCCAGCAGCTTAGACGGACAGGGGATTGGCTACACCTTC.

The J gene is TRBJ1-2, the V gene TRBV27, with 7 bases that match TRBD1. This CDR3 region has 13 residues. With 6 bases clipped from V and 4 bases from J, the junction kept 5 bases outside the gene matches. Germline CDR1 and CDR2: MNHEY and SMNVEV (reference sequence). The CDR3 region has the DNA TGTGCCAGCAGGCCGGACAGGACCTATGGCTACACCTTC. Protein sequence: CASRPDRTYGYTF.

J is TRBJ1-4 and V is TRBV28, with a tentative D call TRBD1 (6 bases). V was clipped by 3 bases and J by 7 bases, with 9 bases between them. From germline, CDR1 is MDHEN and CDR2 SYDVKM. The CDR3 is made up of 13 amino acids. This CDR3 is CASSFQGREKLFF. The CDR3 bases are TGTGCCAGCAGTTTTCAGGGGCGTGAAAAACTGTTTTTT.